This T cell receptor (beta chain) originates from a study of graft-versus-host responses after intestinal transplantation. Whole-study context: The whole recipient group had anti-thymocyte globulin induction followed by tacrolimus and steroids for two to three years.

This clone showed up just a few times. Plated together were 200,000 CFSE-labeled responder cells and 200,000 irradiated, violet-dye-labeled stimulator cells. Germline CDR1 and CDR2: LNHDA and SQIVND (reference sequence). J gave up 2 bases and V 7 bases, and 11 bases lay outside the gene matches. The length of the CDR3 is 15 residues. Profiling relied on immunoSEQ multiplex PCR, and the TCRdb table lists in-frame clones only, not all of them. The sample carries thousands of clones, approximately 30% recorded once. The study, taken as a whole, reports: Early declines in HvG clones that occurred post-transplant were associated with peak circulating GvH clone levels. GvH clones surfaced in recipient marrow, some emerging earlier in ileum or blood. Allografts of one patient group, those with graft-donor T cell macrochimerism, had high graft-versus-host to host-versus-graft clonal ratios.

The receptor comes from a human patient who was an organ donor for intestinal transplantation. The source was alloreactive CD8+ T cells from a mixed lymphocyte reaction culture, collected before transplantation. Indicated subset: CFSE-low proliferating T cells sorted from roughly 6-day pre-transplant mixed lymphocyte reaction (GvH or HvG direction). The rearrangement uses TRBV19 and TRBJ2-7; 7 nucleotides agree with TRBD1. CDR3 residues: CASITKGARTYEQYF. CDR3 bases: TGTGCCAGTATCACCAAGGGGGCGCGGACCTACGAGCAGTACTTC.